This T cell receptor beta chain was captured in a study of T cells after yellow fever vaccination. Study at large: Each low-cell-number fraction was prepared by means of SMART-Seq v4 Ultra Low Input. Study-wide results and caveats: The secondary response peaked faster, at day 5 versus 15, but was weaker.

About this clonotype: Its antigen is unidentified.

TCRdb analysed the 5' RACE reads with MiXCR anew, one entry per CDR3 protein. The sample holds hundreds of thousands of distinct CDR3 sequences; roughly 13% are singletons and the top ten take around an eighth. Germline V gene data show CDR1 as KGHSH and CDR2 as LQKENI. This CDR3 spans 12 amino acids. Trimming removed 2 bases at V and 8 bases at J, with 6 bases between. The chain joins TRBV18 to TRBJ1-4; D gene unclear. The receptor was isolated from a man under 40 who received the YFV17D yellow fever vaccine. The starting material was PBMCs, obtained on the day of the yellow fever booster vaccination. The CDR3 DNA reads as TGTGCCAGCTCACCAACGAGGGAAAAACTGTTTTTT. Translating it yields CASSPTREKLFF.